Each of the 18 T cell receptor beta chains below was sequenced from the same sample in a study of cytomegalovirus exposure and HLA in healthy donors. The PCR ran on 60 Vbeta and 13 Jbeta primers. The data were produced by immunoSEQ multiplex PCR, yet TCRdb's version contains in-frame clones alone and is incomplete. The sample features some 72,000 clones, with approximately 4.2% in its top ten. Sequenced input: PBMCs. The receptor set was obtained from a man aged 25-45 years in good health and CMV-seronegative.

The chain combines TRBV11-2 with TRBJ2-5, with 13 bases aligning to TRBD2. V lost 5 bases to trimming and J lost 5 bases; unmatched junction nucleotides: 11. From germline, CDR1 is SGHAT and CDR2 FQNNGV. This CDR3 is built from 17 residues. CDR3: CASSPALAGGPGETQYF. The DNA for the CDR3 is TGTGCCAGCAGCCCCGCACTAGCGGGAGGGCCGGGGGAGACCCAGTACTTC.

The chain couples TRBV4-3 to TRBJ1-1; D gene uncertain. The CDR3 consists of 13 residues. Per the germline V gene, CDR1 is LGHNA and CDR2 is YSLEER. Trimming cost V 4 bases and J 5 bases, with 11 bases left between them. CDR3 nucleotide sequence: TGCGCCAGCAGCCGTCCCGGAGGGACTGAAGCTTTCTTT. It codes for CASSRPGGTEAFF.

This rearrangement joins TRBV14 to TRBJ1-4, with a weak D call TRBD1 (6 bases). Deletions cut 4 bases from V and 5 bases from J, with 29 bases between. This CDR3 has 20 residues. The germline gives CDR1 SGHDN, CDR2 FVKESK. CDR3 loop: CASSRYRVVATTGANEKLFF. The CDR3 bases are TGTGCCAGCAGCCGATATAGGGTGGTGGCGACGACAGGCGCGAATGAAAAACTGTTTTTT.

The chain joins TRBV11-3 to TRBJ2-1, with TRBD1 identical over 8 bases. The germline V gene encodes CDR1 SGHNT and CDR2 YENEEA. V shed 5 bases, J shed 0 bases, and the junction held 6 bases outside the gene matches. This CDR3 spans 16 amino acids. The CDR3 reads CASSTRQGSSYNEQFF. CDR3 bases: TGTGCCAGCAGCACCCGACAGGGGAGCTCCTACAATGAGCAGTTCTTC.

The chain has TRBV18 and TRBJ2-1; no reliable D call. Between the trimmed V and J ends, which lost 1 base and 4 bases, there was a span of 8 bases. CDR1 is KGHSH, CDR2 LQKENI, per germline. This CDR3 contains 14 residues. In DNA form, the CDR3 reads TGTGCCAGCTCACCACGTAGCACGTACAATGAGCAGTTCTTC. This codes for CASSPRSTYNEQFF. The full variable domain, completed using reference TRBV18 and TRBJ2-1, is NAGVMQNPRHLVRRRGQEARLRCSPMKGHSHVYWYRQLPEEGLKFMVYLQKENIIDESGMPKERFSAEFPKEGPSILRIQQVVRGDSAAYFCASSPRSTYNEQFFGPGTRLTVL.

J is TRBJ2-3 and V is TRBV6-4, with 8 nucleotides matching TRBD2. The ends lost 0 bases at V and 6 bases at J; junction bases unmatched: 5. Germline V gene data show CDR1 as MRHNA and CDR2 as SNTAGT. This CDR3 has 15 residues. The DNA for the CDR3 is TGTGCCAGCAGTGACTCGCTAGCGGGCTCGGATACGCAGTATTTT. Translated: CASSDSLAGSDTQYF.

The V and J genes are TRBV5-6 and TRBJ2-2, with D tentatively TRBD2 (6 bases). The CDR3 contains 14 residues. Trimming removed 5 bases from V and 1 base from J, with 9 bases in between. The germline gives CDR1 SGHDT, CDR2 YYEEEE. The CDR3 here is CASRNSGNTGELFF. CDR3 bases: TGTGCCAGCAGAAATAGCGGGAACACCGGGGAGCTGTTTTTT.

The chain uses TRBV7-3 and TRBJ2-1; 10 bases are a match to TRBD2. The germline CDR1 and CDR2 sequences are SGHTA and FQGTGA. This CDR3 comprises 17 residues. The trim removed 2 bases at V and 0 bases at J, leaving 4 bases unmatched. CDR3 DNA: TGTGCCAGCAGCTTATATAGCGGGAGGAGCTCCTACAATGAGCAGTTCTTC. Translation: CASSLYSGRSSYNEQFF.

V is TRBV13 and J is TRBJ2-5; unclear D gene. The better agreement between TRBJ2-7 and the DNA end casts doubt on the J call. CDR1 PRHDT and CDR2 FYEKMQ come from the germline V gene (reference sequence). This CDR3 has 13 residues. This CDR3 reads CASSHDNTYEQYF. CDR3 nucleotide sequence: TGTGCCAGCAGCCACGACAATACCTACGAGCAGTACTTC.

This chain uses TRBV30 with TRBJ1-5; TRBD1 matches at 8 bases. Germline CDR1 GTSNPN, CDR2 SVGIG (reference sequence). The V gene end was trimmed by 2 bases and the J gene end by 5 bases; junction bases not matched to a gene: 8. There are 15 residues in the CDR3. The chain's CDR3 is CAWSSDREGDQPQHF. CDR3 in DNA: TGTGCCTGGAGTTCGGACAGGGAGGGCGATCAGCCCCAGCATTTT.

V is TRBV5-1 and J is TRBJ2-3; 7 bases are shared with TRBD2. This CDR3 is built from 14 residues. Per germline, CDR1 SGHRS and CDR2 YFSETQ. With 3 bases clipped from V and 6 bases from J, the junction kept 7 bases outside the gene matches. The CDR3 spells CASSSPGGGDTQYF. The CDR3 DNA sequence: TGCGCCAGCAGCTCCCCGGGGGGAGGGGATACGCAGTATTTT.

This chain uses TRBV7-2 with TRBJ2-7; 8 bases line up with TRBD2. J gave up 8 bases and V 5 bases, and 5 bases lay outside the gene matches. Germline CDR1 reads SGHTA; CDR2 reads FQGNSA. The CDR3 has 12 amino acids. The CDR3 protein is CASSTGGVKQYF. CDR3 DNA sequence: TGTGCCAGCAGCACCGGGGGGGTCAAGCAGTACTTC.

The CDR3 nucleotides are TGTGCCAGCAGCTTTGCAGGGGATTTCTACGAGCAGTACTTC. This translates into CASSFAGDFYEQYF. The genes are TRBV11-2 and TRBJ2-7; D might be TRBD1 (6 bases). The germline CDR1 and CDR2 sequences are SGHAT and FQNNGV. There are 14 residues in the CDR3. V was trimmed by 3 bases and J by 3 bases, leaving 12 bases between them.

This rearrangement joins TRBV28 to TRBJ2-5; 11 bases align to TRBD2. CDR3 size: 14 residues. J lost 3 bases, V lost 6 bases, and 3 bases had no gene match. Germline V CDR1 and CDR2: MDHEN, SYDVKM. CDR3 region: CASSKLAGEETQYF. CDR3 coding DNA: TGTGCCAGCAGCAAACTAGCGGGGGAAGAGACCCAGTACTTC. The variable domain in full, with the rest retrieved from reference TRBV28 and TRBJ2-5, is DVKVTQSSRYLVKRTGEKVFLECVQDMDHENMFWYRQDPGLGLRLIYFSYDVKMKEKGDIPEGYSVSREKKERFSLILESASTNQTSMYLCASSKLAGEETQYFGPGTRLLVL.

The genes are TRBV6-4 and TRBJ1-5, with TRBD1 identical over 8 bases. Trimming removed 4 bases from V and 7 bases from J; junction bases left unmatched: 9. The length of the CDR3 is 15 residues. CDR1 and CDR2 (germline): MRHNA, SNTAGT. The CDR3 spells CASSVQGGTGQPQHF. CDR3 DNA: TGTGCCAGCAGTGTCCAGGGGGGGACAGGACAGCCCCAGCATTTT.

The rearrangement joins TRBV7-9 to TRBJ2-2, with TRBD2 matching 8 bases. V shed 4 bases, J shed 7 bases, and the junction held 14 bases outside the gene matches. Germline-derived CDR1 and CDR2 are SEHNR and FQNEAQ (reference sequence). CDR3 length: 17 amino acids. Here the CDR3 reads CASSSRWAGGTLGELFF. CDR3 coding DNA: TGTGCCAGCAGCTCTCGATGGGCGGGAGGCACCCTCGGGGAGCTGTTTTTT.

The chain has TRBV7-8 and TRBJ2-5; TRBD2 aligns across 8 bases. V lost 8 bases and J lost 3; bases outside the gene matches: 11. Looked up from germline, CDR1 is SGHVS and CDR2 is FQNEAQ. The CDR3 extends over 15 amino acids. Here the CDR3 DNA reads TGTGCCAGCTCCCCCCGGGAGGGGAGAAAAGAGACCCAGTACTTC. Protein sequence: CASSPREGRKETQYF.

The genes are TRBV6-5 and TRBJ1-1, with D unclear. Germline V gives CDR1 MNHEY, CDR2 SVGAGI. The CDR3 extends over 14 amino acids. V was shortened by 6 bases and J by 0 bases, with 11 bases between the two germline ends. The CDR3 DNA is TGTGCCAGCAGCCCCGCGAGTTTGAACACTGAAGCTTTCTTT. Its protein product is CASSPASLNTEAFF.